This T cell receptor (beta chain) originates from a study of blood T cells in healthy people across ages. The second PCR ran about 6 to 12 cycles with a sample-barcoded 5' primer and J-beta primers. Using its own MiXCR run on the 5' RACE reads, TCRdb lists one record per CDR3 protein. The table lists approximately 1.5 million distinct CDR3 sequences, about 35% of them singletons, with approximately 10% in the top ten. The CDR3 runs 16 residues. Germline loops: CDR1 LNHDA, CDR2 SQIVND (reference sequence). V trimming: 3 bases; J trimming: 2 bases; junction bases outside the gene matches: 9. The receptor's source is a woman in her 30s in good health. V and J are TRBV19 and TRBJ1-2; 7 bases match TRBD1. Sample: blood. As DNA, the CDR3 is TGTGCCAGTAGTATCTGGGGACAGCCGATAAACTATGGCTACACCTTC. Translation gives CASSIWGQPINYGYTF.